These 25 T cell receptor beta chains share one sample of origin, sequenced in a study of OX40 agonist ivuxolimab in advanced cancers. The data were produced by immunoSEQ multiplex PCR, yet TCRdb's version contains in-frame clones alone and is incomplete. The sample carries 8,000 to 9,500 clones, nearly 90% recorded once. The source was CD4+ or CD8+ T cells sorted from blood, collected in a trial of the OX40 agonist ivuxolimab. These receptors originate from an adult with an advanced solid tumor such as melanoma, head and neck, liver or kidney cancer.

V gene TRBV11-1 combines with J gene TRBJ2-1; perhaps TRBD1 as D (5 bases). The germline V and J ends were trimmed by 2 bases and 8 bases, with 7 bases remaining between them. In germline, CDR1 is SGHAT, CDR2 FQDESV (reference sequence). The CDR3 sequence is 12 residues long. The CDR3 DNA sequence: TGTGCCAGCAGCTTAACAGGCGATGAGCAGTTCTTC. This sequence encodes CASSLTGDEQFF.

J is TRBJ2-2 and V is TRBV9; TRBD1 matches at 11 bases. The trim removed 4 bases at V and 1 base at J, leaving 6 bases unmatched. This CDR3 has 17 amino acids. Germline V gene sequence: CDR1 SGDLS, CDR2 YYNGEE. CDR3 loop: CASSRPGTGGNTGELFF. The CDR3 DNA sequence: TGTGCCAGCAGCAGACCCGGGACAGGGGGGAACACCGGGGAGCTGTTTTTT.

The table lists this clone with a few counts. J is TRBJ1-2 and V is TRBV5-8, with D maybe TRBD1 (6 bases). Germline values: CDR1 SGHTS, CDR2 YDEGEE. The CDR3 loop spans 12 amino acids. CDR3 amino acids: CVRGGRNYGYTF. The CDR3 DNA reads as TGTGTCCGAGGGGGGCGGAACTATGGCTACACCTTC. Supplemented by reference TRBV5-8 and TRBJ1-2, the full variable domain reads EAGVTQSPTHLIKTRGQQATLRCSPISGHTSVYWYQQALGLGLQFLLWYDEGEERNRGNFPPRFSGRQFPNYSSELNVNALELEDSALYLCVRGGRNYGYTFGSGTRLTVV.

The genes are TRBV6-1 and TRBJ1-1; D remains ambiguous. Germline CDR1 reads MNHNS; CDR2 reads SASEGT. Trimming pared 4 bases from V and 0 bases from J, leaving 9 bases between. The CDR3 totals 14 residues. CDR3 residues: CASSVMSLNTEAFF. DNA for the CDR3: TGTGCCAGCAGTGTCATGAGTTTGAACACTGAAGCTTTCTTT.

The count of this clone is one. This chain joins TRBV6-1 and TRBJ2-3; D gene ambiguous. V was pared by 6 bases and J by 3 bases, with 16 bases between. CDR1 is MNHNS and CDR2 is SASEGT in the germline V gene. CDR3 length equals 15 residues. In DNA, the CDR3 is TGTGCCAGCAGCGGCGAGTACTACAAAACAGATACGCAGTATTTT. Protein sequence: CASSGEYYKTDTQYF.

The chain is built from TRBV6-1 and TRBJ2-7; D possibly corresponds to TRBD1 (6 bases). Germline values: CDR1 MNHNS, CDR2 SASEGT. Deletions cut 0 bases from V and 0 bases from J, with 21 bases between. The CDR3 sequence is 19 residues long. CDR3 nucleotide sequence: TGTGCCAGCAGTGAAGCGCTTCAGGGGTGGCAGGAGAGCTCCTACGAGCAGTACTTC. Its translation is CASSEALQGWQESSYEQYF.

The chain joins TRBV5-1 to TRBJ2-1, with TRBD2 identical over 10 bases. This CDR3 is built from 18 residues. The germline CDR1 and CDR2 sequences are SGHRS and YFSETQ. Trimming at V came to 4 bases and at J to 9 bases, leaving 19 bases not matched to a gene. The CDR3 DNA reads as TGCGCCAGCAGCCAGCTACCTACTCTAGCGGGAGTTGGGGCTGAGCAGTTCTTC. Amino acid sequence: CASSQLPTLAGVGAEQFF.

The chain couples TRBV19 to TRBJ2-3; 8 nucleotides line up with TRBD1. This CDR3 is built from 15 residues. The junction had 10 bases not matched to a gene; V was cut back by 3 bases and J by 8 bases. From germline, CDR1 is LNHDA and CDR2 SQIVND (reference sequence). Here the CDR3 DNA reads TGTGCCAGTAGTATTTCAGGGGGCGTCGGTAGTACGCAGTATTTT. This sequence encodes CASSISGGVGSTQYF.

V usage is TRBV9 and J usage is TRBJ2-2, with no clear D. CDR3 length equals 17 residues. Germline-derived CDR1 and CDR2 are SGDLS and YYNGEE. Trimming left V 3 bases short and J 0 bases short, with 15 bases between. CDR3 sequence reads: CASSASTIWSNTGELFF. In nucleotides, the CDR3 is TGTGCCAGCAGCGCTTCGACGATTTGGTCGAACACCGGGGAGCTGTTTTTT.

This clone was observed once. The V gene is TRBV7-3, the J gene TRBJ2-2; weak D call: TRBD1 (5 bases). V was clipped by 1 base and J by 3 bases, with 9 bases between them. The CDR3 is 15 residues long. Germline V gene data show CDR1 as SGHTA and CDR2 as FQGTGA. The CDR3 coding sequence is TGTGCCAGCAGCTTAAACTCACAGGACACCGGGGAGCTGTTTTTT. It is translated as CASSLNSQDTGELFF.

V usage is TRBV5-1 and J usage is TRBJ2-1, with 8 bases identical to TRBD2. Per germline, CDR1 SGHRS and CDR2 YFSETQ. Unmatched junction bases numbered 5, after V lost 0 bases and J lost 6 bases. This CDR3 comprises 15 residues. The CDR3: CASSLDPAGVNEQFF. In DNA form, the CDR3 reads TGCGCCAGCAGCTTGGATCCAGCGGGGGTCAATGAGCAGTTCTTC.

The V gene is TRBV6-1, the J gene TRBJ1-1; a possible D gene is TRBD1 (5 bases). This CDR3 is built from 13 residues. V was cut by 7 bases and J by 4 bases, with 13 bases left in between. The germline V gene encodes CDR1 MNHNS and CDR2 SASEGT. Written as DNA, the CDR3 is TGTGCCAGCACAATGAGTCAGGGCACTGAAGCTTTCTTT. Translated, it gives CASTMSQGTEAFF.

The chain combines TRBV5-8 with TRBJ2-1, with D maybe TRBD2 (5 bases). This CDR3 spans 13 amino acids. V lost 0 bases to trimming and J lost 7 bases, with 8 bases between them. CDR1 is SGHTS, CDR2 YDEGEE, per germline. This CDR3 reads CASSLALANEQFF. The CDR3 DNA reads as TGTGCCAGCAGCTTGGCCCTAGCAAATGAGCAGTTCTTC.

The chain recombines TRBV5-4 with TRBJ2-1; TRBD1 matches 7 bases. After removal of 4 bases from V and 0 bases from J, the junction contained 10 bases not matched to a gene. The length of the CDR3 is 17 residues. The germline V gene encodes CDR1 SGHNT and CDR2 YYREEE (reference sequence). CDR3 sequence: CASSRDSLTSSYNEQFF. CDR3 DNA: TGTGCCAGCAGCCGGGACAGTTTAACGAGCTCCTACAATGAGCAGTTCTTC.

The rearrangement joins TRBV18 to TRBJ2-1; TRBD1 is a possible D gene (5 bases). The germline CDR1 and CDR2 sequences are KGHSH and LQKENI. V lost 0 bases and J 7 bases, leaving 13 bases between the germline ends. This CDR3 has 15 amino acids. The CDR3 DNA follows: TGTGCCAGCTCACCACCGTCCAGGGTTAAGAATGAGCAGTTCTTC. Translating gives CASSPPSRVKNEQFF. Variable domain in full (rest from reference TRBV18 and TRBJ2-1): NAGVMQNPRHLVRRRGQEARLRCSPMKGHSHVYWYRQLPEEGLKFMVYLQKENIIDESGMPKERFSAEFPKEGPSILRIQQVVRGDSAAYFCASSPPSRVKNEQFFGPGTRLTVL.

V and J are TRBV21-1 and TRBJ2-7; the tabulated D call, TRBD2, remains unverified against the DNA. TRBV21-1 is listed as a pseudogene. The CDR3 is 16 residues long. The CDR3 DNA follows: TGTGCCAGCAGAACAAACATAGCTACACGGTTAGACGAGCAGTACTTC. Its protein product is CASRTNIATRLDEQYF.

In this sample, this clone turned up once. The chain is built from TRBV9 and TRBJ2-3; D gene ambiguous. Trimming removed 4 bases at V and 6 bases at J, with 9 bases between. This CDR3 spans 12 amino acids. The V gene's germline CDR1 is SGDLS and CDR2 YYNGEE. CDR3 protein: CASSPRLDTQYF. The CDR3 nucleotides read TGTGCCAGCAGCCCCCGCTTGGATACGCAGTATTTT.

V and J are TRBV27 and TRBJ1-1; the D is unclear. V lost 1 base and J lost 1, with 4 bases in between. This CDR3 is built from 13 residues. Germline V gives CDR1 MNHEY, CDR2 SMNVEV (reference sequence). In nucleotides, the CDR3 is TGTGCCAGCAGTTTATGGGGGAACACTGAAGCTTTCTTT. This encodes CASSLWGNTEAFF.

The chain combines TRBV19 with TRBJ1-5; TRBD1 agrees at 9 bases. Trimming took 5 bases from V and 5 from J; bases not matched to a gene: 10. This CDR3 spans 16 amino acids. Per germline, CDR1 LNHDA and CDR2 SQIVND (reference sequence). CDR3 DNA sequence: TGTGCCAGTAGTTCCCCCCGGACAGGGGTAGATCAGCCCCAGCATTTT. This gives the protein CASSSPRTGVDQPQHF.

V and J are TRBV5-1 and TRBJ2-2; D not certain. Trimming took off 3 bases at V and 4 bases at J, with 1 base between the two ends. The CDR3 runs to 11 residues. Germline values: CDR1 SGHRS, CDR2 YFSETQ. CDR3: CASSSTGELFF. The CDR3 bases are TGCGCCAGCAGCTCCACCGGGGAGCTGTTTTTT. Full variable domain (remainder filled in from reference TRBV5-1 and TRBJ2-2): KAGVTQTPRYLIKTRGQQVTLSCSPISGHRSVSWYQQTPGQGLQFLFEYFSETQRNKGNFPGRFSGRQFSNSRSEMNVSTLELGDSALYLCASSSTGELFFGEGSRLTVL.

In the case of this clone: At one end the junction does not follow the germline gene, possibly because of a read error. CDR3 nucleotides: TGTGCCAGTAGTCAGGCCTCTACTGAGATCCAGTACTTC. Its protein product is CASSQASTEIQYF. V gene TRBV19 combines with J gene TRBJ2-5; D is unresolved. The CDR3 totals 13 residues. Germline V lookup: CDR1 LNHDA, CDR2 SQIVND (reference sequence).

This chain connects TRBV25-1 to TRBJ2-5, with 8 bases identical to TRBD1. This CDR3 is 13 amino acids long. Germline values: CDR1 MGHDK, CDR2 SYGVNS. V was pared by 6 bases and J by 7 bases, with 7 bases of the junction left unmatched. The CDR3 protein is CASRDRDVGTQYF. Here the CDR3 DNA reads TGTGCCAGCAGGGACAGGGACGTAGGGACCCAGTACTTC. Full variable domain (remainder filled in from reference TRBV25-1 and TRBJ2-5): EADIYQTPRYLVIGTGKKITLECSQTMGHDKMYWYQQDPGMELHLIHYSYGVNSTEKGDLSSESTVSRIRTEHFPLTLESARPSHTSQYLCASRDRDVGTQYFGPGTRLLVL.

The CDR3 here is CASLFGQGTGELFF. In DNA form, the CDR3 reads TGTGCCAGCCTCTTCGGACAGGGCACCGGGGAGCTGTTTTTT. This sequence joins TRBV2 and TRBJ2-2; 8 bases fit TRBD1. This CDR3 contains 14 residues. Per germline, CDR1 SNHLY and CDR2 FYNNEI. J gave up 4 bases and V 8 bases, and 6 bases lay outside the gene matches.

This rearrangement joins TRBV6-1 to TRBJ2-5, with TRBD1 identical over 11 bases. This CDR3 contains 15 residues. After removal of 7 bases from V and 2 bases from J, the junction contained 6 bases not matched to a gene. Germline loops: CDR1 MNHNS, CDR2 SASEGT. The CDR3 protein is CASNPRDRGQETQYF. The CDR3 DNA sequence: TGTGCCAGCAACCCCCGGGACAGGGGGCAAGAGACCCAGTACTTC.

The chain links TRBV6-5 to TRBJ2-1; the D gene is possibly TRBD1 (6 bases). Trimming cost V 6 bases and J 5 bases, with 17 bases left between them. CDR3 length: 15 amino acids. Germline V lookup: CDR1 MNHEY, CDR2 SVGAGI. Written as DNA, the CDR3 is TGTGCCAGCAGGACGGACAGCCGGCCCCACAATGAGCAGTTCTTC. The encoded protein is CASRTDSRPHNEQFF.